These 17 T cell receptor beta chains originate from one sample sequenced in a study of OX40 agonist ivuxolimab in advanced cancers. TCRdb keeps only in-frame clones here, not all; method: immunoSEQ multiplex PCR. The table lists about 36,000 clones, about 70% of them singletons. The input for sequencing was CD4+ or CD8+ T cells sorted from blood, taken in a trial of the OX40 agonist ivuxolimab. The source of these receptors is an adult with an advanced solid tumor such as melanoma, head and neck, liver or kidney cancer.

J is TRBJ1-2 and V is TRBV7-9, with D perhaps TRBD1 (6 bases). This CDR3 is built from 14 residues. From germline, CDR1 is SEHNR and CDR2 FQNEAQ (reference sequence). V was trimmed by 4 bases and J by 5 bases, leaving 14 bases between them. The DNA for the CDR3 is TGTGCCAGCAGCTCTAACAGGGCCGCTTATGGCTACACCTTC. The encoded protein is CASSSNRAAYGYTF.

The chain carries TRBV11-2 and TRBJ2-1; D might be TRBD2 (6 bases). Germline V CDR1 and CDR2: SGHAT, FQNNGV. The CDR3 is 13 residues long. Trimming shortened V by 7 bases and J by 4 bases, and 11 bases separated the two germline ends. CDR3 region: CASTLGLYNEQFF. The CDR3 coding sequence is TGTGCCAGCACCCTGGGACTTTACAATGAGCAGTTCTTC.

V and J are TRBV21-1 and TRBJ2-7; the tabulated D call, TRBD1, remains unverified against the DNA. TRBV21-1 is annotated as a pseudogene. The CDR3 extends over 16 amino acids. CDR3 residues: CASSKACQGEVNEQYV. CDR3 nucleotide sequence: TGTGCCAGCAGCAAAGCTTGCCAGGGCGAGGTAAACGAGCAGTACGTC.

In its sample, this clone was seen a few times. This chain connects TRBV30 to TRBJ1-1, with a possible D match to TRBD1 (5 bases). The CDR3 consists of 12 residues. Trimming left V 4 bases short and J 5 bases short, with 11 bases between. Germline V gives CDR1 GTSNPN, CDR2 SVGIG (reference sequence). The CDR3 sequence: CAWTGGGTEAFF. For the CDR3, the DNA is TGTGCCTGGACAGGCGGGGGGACTGAAGCTTTCTTT. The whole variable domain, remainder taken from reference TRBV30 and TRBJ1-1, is SQTIHQWPATLVQPVGSPLSLECTVEGTSNPNLYWYRQAAGRGLQLLFYSVGIGQISSEVPQNLSASRPQDRQFILSSKKLLLSDSGFYLCAWTGGGTEAFFGQGTRLTVV.

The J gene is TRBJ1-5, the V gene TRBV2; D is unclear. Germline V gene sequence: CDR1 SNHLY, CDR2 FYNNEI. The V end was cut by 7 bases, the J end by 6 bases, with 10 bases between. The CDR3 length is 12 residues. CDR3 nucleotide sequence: TGTGCCAGCACCAAGGCGGGTCAGCCCCAGCATTTT. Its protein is CASTKAGQPQHF.

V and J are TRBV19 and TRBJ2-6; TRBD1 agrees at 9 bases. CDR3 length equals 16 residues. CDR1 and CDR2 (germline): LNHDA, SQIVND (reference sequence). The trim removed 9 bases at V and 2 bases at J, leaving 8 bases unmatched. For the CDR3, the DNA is TGTGCCAGCTCCGGGACAGGGTTAACTGGGGCCAACGTCCTGACTTTC. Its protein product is CASSGTGLTGANVLTF.

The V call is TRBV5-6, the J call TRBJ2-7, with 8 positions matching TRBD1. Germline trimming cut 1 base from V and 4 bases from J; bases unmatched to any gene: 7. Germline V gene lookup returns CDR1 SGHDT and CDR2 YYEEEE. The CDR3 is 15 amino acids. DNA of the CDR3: TGTGCCAGCAGCTTGATGGGACAGGTTCCTTACGAGCAGTACGTC. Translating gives CASSLMGQVPYEQYV.

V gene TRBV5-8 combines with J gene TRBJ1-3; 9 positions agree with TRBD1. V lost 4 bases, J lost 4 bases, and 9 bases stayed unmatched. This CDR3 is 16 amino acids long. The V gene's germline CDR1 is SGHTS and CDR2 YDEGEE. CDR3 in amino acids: CASSGWTGASGNTIYF. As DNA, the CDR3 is TGTGCCAGCAGCGGGTGGACAGGGGCGAGCGGAAACACCATATATTTT.

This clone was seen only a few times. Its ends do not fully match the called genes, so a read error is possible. The CDR3: CLNWGRAFF. CDR3 nucleotides: TGCCTAAACTGGGGGAGAGCTTTCTTT. This sequence joins TRBV9 and TRBJ1-1; a possible D gene is TRBD1 (5 bases). This CDR3 is 9 amino acids long. CDR1 and CDR2 from the germline V gene are SGDLS and YYNGEE. The whole variable domain, filled in from reference TRBV9 and TRBJ1-1, reads DSGVTQTPKHLITATGQRVTLRCSPRSGDLSVYWYQQSLDQGLQFLIQYYNGEERAKGNILERFSAQQFPDLHSELNLSSLELGDSALYFCLNWGRAFFGQGTRLTVV.

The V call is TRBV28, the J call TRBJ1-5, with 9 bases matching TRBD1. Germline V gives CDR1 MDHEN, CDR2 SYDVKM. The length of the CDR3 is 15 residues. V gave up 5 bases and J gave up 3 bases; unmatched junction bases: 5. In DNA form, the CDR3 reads TGTGCCAGCAGTCCCGGGACAGGGATCAATCAGCCCCAGCATTTT. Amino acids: CASSPGTGINQPQHF.

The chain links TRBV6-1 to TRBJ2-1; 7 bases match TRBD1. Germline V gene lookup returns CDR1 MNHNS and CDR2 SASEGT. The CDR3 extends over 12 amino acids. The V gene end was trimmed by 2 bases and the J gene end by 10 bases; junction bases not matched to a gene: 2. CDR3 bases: TGTGCCAGCAGTGAACAGGGACAGGAGCAGTTCTTC. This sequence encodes CASSEQGQEQFF.

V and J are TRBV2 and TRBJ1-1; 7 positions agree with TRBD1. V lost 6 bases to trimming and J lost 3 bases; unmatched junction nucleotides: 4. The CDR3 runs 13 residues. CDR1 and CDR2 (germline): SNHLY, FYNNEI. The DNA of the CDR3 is TGTGCCAGCAGGACAGGGATTTACACTGAAGCTTTCTTT. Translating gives CASRTGIYTEAFF.

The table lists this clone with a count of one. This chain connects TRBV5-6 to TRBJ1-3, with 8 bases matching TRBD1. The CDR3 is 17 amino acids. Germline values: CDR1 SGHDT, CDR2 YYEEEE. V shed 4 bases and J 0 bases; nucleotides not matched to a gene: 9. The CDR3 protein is CASSPGQGRVSGNTIYF. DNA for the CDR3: TGTGCCAGCAGCCCCGGACAGGGCAGAGTCTCTGGAAACACCATATATTTT.

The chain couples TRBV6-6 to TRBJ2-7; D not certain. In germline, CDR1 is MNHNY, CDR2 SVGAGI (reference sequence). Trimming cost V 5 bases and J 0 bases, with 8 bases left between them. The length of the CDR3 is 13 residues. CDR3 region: CASSAMSSYEQYV. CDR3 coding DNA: TGTGCCAGCAGTGCAATGAGCTCCTACGAGCAGTACGTC.

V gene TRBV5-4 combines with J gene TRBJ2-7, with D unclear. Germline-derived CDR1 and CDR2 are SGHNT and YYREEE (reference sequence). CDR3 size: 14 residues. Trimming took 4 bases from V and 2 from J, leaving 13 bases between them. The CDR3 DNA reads TGTGCCAGCAGCCCCAGAGCCCACCCCTACGAGCAGTACTTC. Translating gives CASSPRAHPYEQYF.

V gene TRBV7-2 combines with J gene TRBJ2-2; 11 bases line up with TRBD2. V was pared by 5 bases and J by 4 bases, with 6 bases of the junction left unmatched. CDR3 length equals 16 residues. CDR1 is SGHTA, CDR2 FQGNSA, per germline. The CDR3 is CASSVSGGAGTGELFF. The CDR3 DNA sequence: TGTGCCAGCAGCGTTAGCGGGGGGGCAGGCACCGGGGAGCTGTTTTTT.

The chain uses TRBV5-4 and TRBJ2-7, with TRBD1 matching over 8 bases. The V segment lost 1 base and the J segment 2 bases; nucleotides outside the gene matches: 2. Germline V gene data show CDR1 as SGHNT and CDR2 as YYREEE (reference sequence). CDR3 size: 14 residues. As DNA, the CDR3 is TGTGCCAGCAGCTTGTCGACAGGGGCCTACGAGCAGTACTTC. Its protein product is CASSLSTGAYEQYF.